This T cell receptor beta chain was documented in a study of OX40 agonist ivuxolimab in advanced cancers. Looking at the study overall: Therapy given before enrollment (anti-PD-1, anti-PD-L1 or anti-CTLA-4) was allowed, and 30% to 50% had some.

Assay used: immunoSEQ multiplex PCR; TCRdb lists only in-frame clones, some missing. Of 65,000 to 85,000 clones in the sample, around 89% were seen once. With regard to this clone: Its antigen is unknown.

Germline loops: CDR1 SGHRS, CDR2 YFSETQ. Trimming cost V 4 bases and J 4 bases; bases outside gene matches: 6. This CDR3 spans 15 amino acids. General study findings and limits: Antigen specificity remained undetermined for the expanded peripheral T cells.

This material consisted of CD4+ or CD8+ T cells sorted from blood, taken in a trial of the OX40 agonist ivuxolimab. The receptor's source is an adult with an advanced solid tumor such as melanoma, head and neck, liver or kidney cancer. The rearrangement links TRBV5-1 to TRBJ2-5, with 11 bases lining up with TRBD2. In nucleotides, the CDR3 is TGCGCCAGCAGCCAGGGACTAGCGGTTGGAGAGACCCAGTACTTC. It translates to CASSQGLAVGETQYF.